These T cell receptor beta chains were read from a single sample in a study of T cell repertoires in cytomegalovirus infection. TCRdb re-called the reads through MiXCR, storing one row per CDR3 protein. The data show about 83,000 distinct CDR3 sequences, roughly 44% seen once. These TCRs' antigens remain unknown. The sequencing used CD8+ T cells from cultured PBMCs, collected from culture after CMV antigen stimulation. These receptors came from a human donor in good health (CMV status not recorded). Some clones in this sample may be carry-over from other donors' samples. Each CDR3 is given with its conserved first and last residue. The D gene is left open where the match is weak. For some rows the clone size is stated as once, few or many, or as a class when expanded; others skip it.

j_call clone_size d_call v_call cdr3_nt cdr3_aa
TRBJ2-1 . TRBD1 TRBV29-1 TGCAGCGTTGAAACTTACGGACAGGGGAGGGGGTTGGTGCAGTTCTTC CSVETYGQGRGLVQFF
TRBJ2-1 few TRBD2 TRBV12-3/TRBV12-4 TGTGCCAGCAGTTTACTAGCGGGAACCACTCCATACAATGAGCAGTTCTTC CASSLLAGTTPYNEQFF
TRBJ2-7 . TRBD2 TRBV28 TGTGCCAGCAGTTTAACTAGCGGGACCCCCTACGAGCAGTACTTC CASSLTSGTPYEQYF
TRBJ2-1 few . TRBV12-3/TRBV12-4 TGTGCCAGCAGTTTAGCGCAAACACGGGTGGGACACTACCCCAGGGGCTCCTACAATGAGCAGTTCTTC CASSLAQTRVGHYPRGSYNEQFF
TRBJ2-3 . . TRBV20-1 TGCAGTGCTAGAGTACCCACTAGAAACACAGATACGCAGTATTTT CSARVPTRNTDTQYF
TRBJ2-2 . . TRBV5-5 TGTGCCAGCACCCGGATTGCTACTCTAGAAGCCGGGGAGCTGTTTTTT CASTRIATLEAGELFF
TRBJ2-1 . . TRBV27 TGTGCCAGCAGTTTTCGTCGGACTCACAATGATCAGTTCTTC CASSFRRTHNDQFF
TRBJ1-1 . . TRBV11-1 TGTGCCAGCACCTCGTTTCTACTTATGGCTTTCTTT CASTSFLLMAFF
TRBJ2-2 few TRBD2 TRBV7-9 TGTGCCAGCAGCACGAGGACTAGCGGTAACACCGGGGAGCTGTTTTTT CASSTRTSGNTGELFF
TRBJ2-7 few . TRBV7-9 TGTGCCAGCAGCCCCCCGGCGGGTTACGAGCAGTACTTC CASSPPAGYEQYF
TRBJ2-7 . . TRBV10-3 TGTGCCATCGGTACGGGTAACGAGCAGTACTTC CAIGTGNEQYF
TRBJ2-1 . . TRBV7-9 TGTGCCAGCAGCTCGAACAGATACAATGAGCAGTTCTTC CASSSNRYNEQFF
TRBJ2-1 . TRBD2 TRBV4-2 TGTGCCAGCAGCCAAGAGGGAACTAGCGCAGATGAGCAGTTCTTC CASSQEGTSADEQFF
TRBJ2-1 . . TRBV7-8 TGTGCCAGCAGCTCGGTCCCCTCCTACAATGAGCAGTTCTTC CASSSVPSYNEQFF
TRBJ2-1 once . TRBV6-2/TRBV6-3 TGTGCCAGCAGTTACATTTCAGGGGGAGGGTCGGATGAGCAGTTCTTC CASSYISGGGSDEQFF
TRBJ2-7 . TRBD2 TRBV6-2/TRBV6-3 TGTGCCAGCAGTTACTCAGTCGCGGGGGAAAATTACGAGCAGTACTTC CASSYSVAGENYEQYF
TRBJ1-1 . TRBD1 TRBV7-1 TGTGCCAGCAGCACCCGCCCCCCAACAGGGGGCCTCGAAGCTTTCTTT CASSTRPPTGGLEAFF
TRBJ2-1 . . TRBV5-1 TGCGCCAGCGGACGGACAAACCCTCTCTACAATGAGCAGTTCTTC CASGRTNPLYNEQFF
TRBJ2-2 many TRBD2 TRBV7-2 TGTGCCAGCAGTTTGGGACTAGCGGCGAACACCGGGGAGCTGTTTTTT CASSLGLAANTGELFF
TRBJ2-5 once TRBD1 TRBV28 TGTGCCAGCAGTCCGGGGACAGGGGAGTACCAAGAGACCCAGTACTTC CASSPGTGEYQETQYF
TRBJ2-7 . . TRBV27 TGTGCCAGCAGGGGCAGCGTCTCCTACGAGCAGTACTTC CASRGSVSYEQYF
TRBJ2-4 . TRBD1 TRBV12-3/TRBV12-4 TGTGCCAGCAGCCCCACGACAGGGAACAAAAACATTCAGTACTTC CASSPTTGNKNIQYF
TRBJ2-7 few TRBD1 TRBV7-3 TGTGCCAGCAGCCAGGACAGGGGGCTTCCCTACGAGCAGTACTTC CASSQDRGLPYEQYF
TRBJ1-2 . TRBD1 TRBV19 TGTGCCAGTAGTCCAAAGACAGGGTCGGACTATGGCTACACCTTC CASSPKTGSDYGYTF
TRBJ2-5 . TRBD2 TRBV7-8 TGTGCCAGCAGCTTAGGCCGGGGGGGAGAGACCCAGTACTTC CASSLGRGGETQYF
TRBJ2-5 . . TRBV19 TGTGCCAGTACCATGAGGAGGGGGCGCGGAGAGACCCAGTACTTC CASTMRRGRGETQYF
TRBJ1-1 few . TRBV28 TGTGCCAGCAGTTTTTTCGGGGGAACTGAAGCTTTCTTT CASSFFGGTEAFF
TRBJ1-4 many . TRBV7-8 TGTGCCAGCAGCGGCTCGAAGGGAGGGGTTCAAAAACTGTTTTTT CASSGSKGGVQKLFF
TRBJ2-7 . . TRBV27 TGTGCCAGCAGTTTCGGACCGGTGGGCGAGCAGTACTTC CASSFGPVGEQYF
TRBJ2-3 . . TRBV4-3 TGCGCCAGCAGCTCGAGGCGGGGCACAGATACGCAGTATTTT CASSSRRGTDTQYF
TRBJ2-4 . . TRBV19 TGTGCCAGTAGTATAAGTCTCAGGGCAGGGAAAAACATTCAGTACTTC CASSISLRAGKNIQYF
TRBJ2-7 . TRBD2 TRBV7-3 TGTGCCAGCAGCACCAATATAGCGGGAACAGGAGAGCAGTACTTC CASSTNIAGTGEQYF
TRBJ2-7 . . TRBV19 TGTGCCAGTAGCCCTGGTGGGCCGCAGTACTTC CASSPGGPQYF
TRBJ1-1 . . TRBV12-3/TRBV12-4 TGTGCCAGCAGTTTCTCAAGGAACATGAACACTGAAGCTTTCTTT CASSFSRNMNTEAFF
TRBJ2-3 . TRBD1 TRBV29-1 TGCAGCGTTGAAGGGGGGGACAGGGGCACAGATACGCAGTATTTT CSVEGGDRGTDTQYF
TRBJ2-3 few TRBD2 TRBV28 TGTGCCAGCAGTTACTTGGGACTAGCGGGAGGTGGATCAGATACGCAGTATTTT CASSYLGLAGGGSDTQYF
TRBJ2-6 . TRBD1 TRBV29-1 TGCAGCGTTGGGGACAGGGTATCTGGGGCCAACGTCCTGACTTTC CSVGDRVSGANVLTF
TRBJ2-1 . TRBD2 TRBV28 TGTGCCAGCAGTTCGCTTTGGACTAGCGGGATCGACAATGAGCAGTTCTTC CASSSLWTSGIDNEQFF
TRBJ1-1 . TRBD1 TRBV4-1 TGCGCCAGCAGCCAACACGACATGGGGACAGAGTCTGAAGCTTTCTTT CASSQHDMGTESEAFF
TRBJ2-7 . . TRBV6-1 TGTGCCAGCAGTGAATCGTCGGACGCCGCGTTCTACGAGCAGTACTTC CASSESSDAAFYEQYF
TRBJ1-4 . . TRBV12-3/TRBV12-4 TGTGCCAGCAGTTTTGGACCGGCAACTAATGAAAAACTGTTTTTT CASSFGPATNEKLFF
TRBJ1-4 . . TRBV12-3/TRBV12-4 TGTGCCAGCAGTTCATCCACCAGCGGGAGAGCAACTAATGAAAAACTGTTTTTT CASSSSTSGRATNEKLFF
TRBJ2-1 . . TRBV7-2 TGTGCCAGCAGCTTAAGATTTCGGGACACTTACAATGAGCAGTTCTTC CASSLRFRDTYNEQFF
TRBJ2-2 . . TRBV12-3/TRBV12-4 TGTGCCAGCAGTTCCACAGGGAGTAACACCGGGGAGCTGTTTTTT CASSSTGSNTGELFF
TRBJ1-1 . . TRBV7-9 TGTGCCAGCAGAGGTACACAGCAGGGACTAAACACTGAAGCTTTCTTT CASRGTQQGLNTEAFF
TRBJ2-4 . . TRBV5-6 TGTGCCAGCAGCTTAAGATCAGAGGGAAACATTCAGTACTTC CASSLRSEGNIQYF
TRBJ1-1 . TRBD1 TRBV7-9 TGTGCCAGCAGCCACCGAAGGGGGCGAGTTACTGAAGCTTTCTTT CASSHRRGRVTEAFF
TRBJ2-3 few TRBD2 TRBV7-6 TGTGCCAGCAGCCACCCCCTCGGTACTAGCGACACAGATACGCAGTATTTT CASSHPLGTSDTDTQYF
TRBJ1-4 . . TRBV18 TGTGCCAGCTCACCACGGACGGCTTCAACTAATGAAAAACTGTTTTTT CASSPRTASTNEKLFF
TRBJ1-5 . TRBD1 TRBV6-1 TGTGCCAGTGAAGGACAGGAGAATAATCAGCCCCAGCATTTT CASEGQENNQPQHF
TRBJ2-1 . TRBD2 TRBV7-9 TGTGCCAGCAGCTTACTTCTAGCGGGGCCAGGGGAGCAGTTCTTC CASSLLLAGPGEQFF
TRBJ2-7 few . TRBV7-9 TGTGCCAGCAGCTTAGGGTACTACGAGCAGTACTTC CASSLGYYEQYF
TRBJ2-7 . . TRBV19 TGTGCCAGTAGTATAACGGATGCGGACCGTGGGGAGCAGTACTTC CASSITDADRGEQYF
TRBJ1-6 few . TRBV7-9 TGTGCCAGTGACGGGGGATCTGGATCACCCCTCCACTTT CASDGGSGSPLHF
TRBJ2-2 . . TRBV6-2/TRBV6-3 TGTGCCAGCAGTTACTCGCAGGGGAACACCGGGGAGCTGTTTTTT CASSYSQGNTGELFF
TRBJ2-5 . . TRBV12-5 TGTGCTAGTGGTTTGCCAGGTGTCCAAGAGACCCAGTACTTC CASGLPGVQETQYF
TRBJ1-1 . TRBD1 TRBV5-4 TGTGCCAGCAGCGGGACAGCCTCCGAAGCTTTCTTT CASSGTASEAFF
TRBJ2-3 . . TRBV12-5 TGTGCTAGTGGTTGGGCCGCTCCCAGAATTACAGATACGCAGTATTTT CASGWAAPRITDTQYF